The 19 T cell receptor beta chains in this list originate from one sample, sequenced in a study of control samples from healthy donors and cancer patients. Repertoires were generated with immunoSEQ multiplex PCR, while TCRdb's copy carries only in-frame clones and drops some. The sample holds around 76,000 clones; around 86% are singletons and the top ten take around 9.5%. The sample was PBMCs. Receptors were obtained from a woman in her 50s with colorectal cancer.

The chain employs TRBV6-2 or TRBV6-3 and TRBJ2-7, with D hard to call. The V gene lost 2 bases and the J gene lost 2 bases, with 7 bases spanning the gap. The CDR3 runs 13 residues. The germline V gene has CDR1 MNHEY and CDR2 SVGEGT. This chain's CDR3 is CASSYGQTYEQYV. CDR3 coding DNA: TGTGCCAGCAGTTACGGGCAGACCTACGAGCAGTACGTC.

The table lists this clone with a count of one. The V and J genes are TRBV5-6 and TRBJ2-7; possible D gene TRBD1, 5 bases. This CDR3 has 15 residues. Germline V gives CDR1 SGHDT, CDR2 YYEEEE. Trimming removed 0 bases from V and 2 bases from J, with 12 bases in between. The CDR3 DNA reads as TGTGCCAGCAGCTTGGAAGGCAGGGATCCCTACGAGCAGTACGTC. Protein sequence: CASSLEGRDPYEQYV.

The CDR3 bases are TGTGCCAGCAGCTTAGATTGGACGCCCTCCTATAATTCACCCCTCCACTTT. It yields the protein CASSLDWTPSYNSPLHF. The chain links TRBV7-2 to TRBJ1-6; D is ambiguous. V was cut by 1 base and J by 0 bases, with 10 bases left in between. This CDR3 spans 17 amino acids. CDR1 is SGHTA and CDR2 is FQGNSA in the germline V gene.

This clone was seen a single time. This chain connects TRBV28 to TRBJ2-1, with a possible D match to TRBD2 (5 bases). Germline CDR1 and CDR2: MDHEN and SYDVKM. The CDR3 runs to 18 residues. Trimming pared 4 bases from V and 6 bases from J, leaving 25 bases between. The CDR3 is CASSSAAGQQPWINEQFF. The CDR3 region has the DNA TGTGCCAGCAGTTCGGCGGCGGGCCAACAACCCTGGATCAATGAGCAGTTCTTC.

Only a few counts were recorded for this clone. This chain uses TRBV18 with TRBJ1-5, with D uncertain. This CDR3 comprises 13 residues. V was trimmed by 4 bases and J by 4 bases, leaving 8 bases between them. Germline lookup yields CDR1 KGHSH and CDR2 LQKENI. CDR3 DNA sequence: TGTGCCAGCTCACACGACAAGAATCAGCCCCAGCATTTT. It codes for CASSHDKNQPQHF.

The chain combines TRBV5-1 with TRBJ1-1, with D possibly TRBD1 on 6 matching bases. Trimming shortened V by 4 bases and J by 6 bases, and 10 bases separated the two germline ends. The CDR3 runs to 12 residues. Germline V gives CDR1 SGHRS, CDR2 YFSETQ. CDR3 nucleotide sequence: TGCGCCAGCAGCGCCCCAGGGGCTGAAGCTTTCTTT. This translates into CASSAPGAEAFF.

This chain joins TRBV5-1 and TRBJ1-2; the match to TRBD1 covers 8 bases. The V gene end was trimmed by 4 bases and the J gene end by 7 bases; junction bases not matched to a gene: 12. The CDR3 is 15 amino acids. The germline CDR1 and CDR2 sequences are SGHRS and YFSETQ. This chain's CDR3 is CASSPDGQGRGGYTF. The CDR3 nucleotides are TGCGCCAGCAGCCCGGATGGACAGGGAAGGGGTGGCTACACCTTC.

In DNA form, the CDR3 reads TGTGCCAGCAGCCTTGGACAGGGGGCTAACTATGGCTACACCTTC. Translated, it gives CASSLGQGANYGYTF. The V call is TRBV4-2, the J call TRBJ1-2; 10 bases line up with TRBD1. CDR3 length equals 15 residues. Germline V CDR1 and CDR2: LGHNA, YNFKEQ. J was trimmed by 0 bases and V by 4 bases; bases with no gene match: 2.

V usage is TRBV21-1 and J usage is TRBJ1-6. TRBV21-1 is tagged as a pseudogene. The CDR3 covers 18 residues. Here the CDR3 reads CASSSLDGASSYNSPLHF. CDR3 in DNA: TGTGCCAGCAGTTCTCTGGACGGGGCAAGCTCCTATAATTCACCCCTCCACTTT.

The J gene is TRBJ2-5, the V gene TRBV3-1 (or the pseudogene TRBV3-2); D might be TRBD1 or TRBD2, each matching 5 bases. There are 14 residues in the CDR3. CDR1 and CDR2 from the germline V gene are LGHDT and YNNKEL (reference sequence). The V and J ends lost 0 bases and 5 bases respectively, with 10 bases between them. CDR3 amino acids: CASSQDGAGETQYF. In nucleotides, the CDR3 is TGTGCCAGCAGCCAAGACGGGGCCGGGGAGACCCAGTACTTC.

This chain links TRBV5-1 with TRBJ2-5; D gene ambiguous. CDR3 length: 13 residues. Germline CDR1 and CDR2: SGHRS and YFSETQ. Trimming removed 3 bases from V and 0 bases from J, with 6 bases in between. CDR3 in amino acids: CASSSQHQETQYF. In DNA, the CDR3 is TGCGCCAGCAGCTCCCAACACCAAGAGACCCAGTACTTC.

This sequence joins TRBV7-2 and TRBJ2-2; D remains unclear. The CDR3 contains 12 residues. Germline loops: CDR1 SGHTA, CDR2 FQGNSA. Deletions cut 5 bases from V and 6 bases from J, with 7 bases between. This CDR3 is CASSPKAGELFF. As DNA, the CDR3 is TGTGCCAGCAGCCCTAAGGCCGGGGAGCTGTTTTTT.

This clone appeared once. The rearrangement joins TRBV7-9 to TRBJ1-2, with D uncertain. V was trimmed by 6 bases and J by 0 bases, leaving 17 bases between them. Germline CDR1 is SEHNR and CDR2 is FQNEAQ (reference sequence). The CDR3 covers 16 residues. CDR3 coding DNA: TGTGCCAGCAGTCAGACCCCAGACCGAGCTAACTATGGCTACACCTTC. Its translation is CASSQTPDRANYGYTF.

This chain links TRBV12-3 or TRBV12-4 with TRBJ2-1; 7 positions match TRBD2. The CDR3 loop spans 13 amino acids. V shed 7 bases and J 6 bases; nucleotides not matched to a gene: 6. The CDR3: CASNMGGGNEQFF. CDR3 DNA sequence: TGTGCCAGCAACATGGGGGGGGGCAATGAGCAGTTCTTC.

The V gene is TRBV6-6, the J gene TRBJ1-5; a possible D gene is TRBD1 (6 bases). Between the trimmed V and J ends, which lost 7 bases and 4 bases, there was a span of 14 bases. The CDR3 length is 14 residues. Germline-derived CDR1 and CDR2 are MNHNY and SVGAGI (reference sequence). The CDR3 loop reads CASNIQGYNQPQHF. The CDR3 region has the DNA TGTGCCAGCAACATACAGGGTTATAATCAGCCCCAGCATTTT.

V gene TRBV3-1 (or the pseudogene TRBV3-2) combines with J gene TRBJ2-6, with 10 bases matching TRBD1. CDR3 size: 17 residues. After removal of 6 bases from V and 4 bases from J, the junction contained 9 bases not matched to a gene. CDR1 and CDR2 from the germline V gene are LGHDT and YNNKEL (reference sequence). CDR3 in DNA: TGTGCCAGCAGTCTGACAGGGGGCGCGTCGGGGGCCAACGTCCTGACTTTC. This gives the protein CASSLTGGASGANVLTF.

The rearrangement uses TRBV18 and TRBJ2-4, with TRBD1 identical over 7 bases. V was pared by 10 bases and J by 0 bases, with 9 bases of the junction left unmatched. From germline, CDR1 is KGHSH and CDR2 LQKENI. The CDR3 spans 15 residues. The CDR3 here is CATTQGDVAKNIQYF. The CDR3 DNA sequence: TGTGCCACCACCCAGGGGGACGTAGCCAAAAACATTCAGTACTTC.

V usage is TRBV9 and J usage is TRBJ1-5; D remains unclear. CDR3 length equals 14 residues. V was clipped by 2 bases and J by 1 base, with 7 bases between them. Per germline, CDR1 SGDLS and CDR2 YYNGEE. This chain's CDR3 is CASSVGWSNQPQHF. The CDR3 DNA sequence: TGTGCCAGCAGCGTGGGATGGAGCAATCAGCCCCAGCATTTT.

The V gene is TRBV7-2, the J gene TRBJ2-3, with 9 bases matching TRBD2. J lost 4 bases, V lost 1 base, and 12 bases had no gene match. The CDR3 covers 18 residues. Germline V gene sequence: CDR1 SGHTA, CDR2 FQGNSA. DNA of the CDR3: TGTGCCAGCAGCTTAGTAAGGGGGTTAGCGGGGGCCGCAGATACGCAGTATTTT. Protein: CASSLVRGLAGAADTQYF.